The clone carrying this TCR beta chain was picked up many times. Antigen: not known. Combining iRepertoire HTBI primers with Arm-PCR of CDR3 regions, the authors built TCR beta libraries. TCRdb reprocessed the multiplex PCR reads with MiXCR, giving one entry per CDR3 protein. The sample records 400,000 to 500,000 distinct CDR3 sequences, 15% to 20% being singletons. The data originate from a study of regulatory T cells in long-lasting Graves disease. About the research overall: For under 3 months, newly diagnosed Graves' patients had been taking antithyroid drugs.

This CDR3 has 12 residues. V lost 3 bases and J lost 3, with 5 bases in between. Per the germline V gene, CDR1 is MNHNS and CDR2 is SASEGT. Whole-study results and caveats: Clonotypes that were public and shared totalled 2,500 to 3,500 in persistent patients versus 750 to 1,000 in new patients.

Time point: newly diagnosed GD, antithyroid drugs for less than 3 months. PBMCs were the source of the RNA used for TCR sequencing. Patients were from an endocrinology department in Xi'an, China. These data were also filed under a second study, of T cells in Graves' hyperthyroidism and ophthalmopathy.

V and J are TRBV6-1 and TRBJ1-2; unclear D gene. Sequenced here: peripheral blood mononuclear cells (PBMCs), sampled at new diagnosis, from a patient treated with antithyroid drugs. This sequence was found in a woman aged 18-29 years with Graves disease. The CDR3 reads CASSDRHYGYTF. The CDR3 DNA reads TGTGCCAGCAGTGACAGACACTATGGCTACACCTTC.